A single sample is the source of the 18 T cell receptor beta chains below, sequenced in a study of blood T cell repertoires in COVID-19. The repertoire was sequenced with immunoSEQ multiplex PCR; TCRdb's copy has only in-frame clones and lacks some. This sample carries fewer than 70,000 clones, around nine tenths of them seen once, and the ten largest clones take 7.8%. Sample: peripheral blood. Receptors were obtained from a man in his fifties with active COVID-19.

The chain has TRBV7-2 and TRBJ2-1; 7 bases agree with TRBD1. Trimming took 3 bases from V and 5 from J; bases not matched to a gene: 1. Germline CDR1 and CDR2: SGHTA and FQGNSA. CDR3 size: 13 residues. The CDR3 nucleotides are TGTGCCAGCAGCTTGGGGACAGACAATGAGCAGTTCTTC. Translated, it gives CASSLGTDNEQFF.

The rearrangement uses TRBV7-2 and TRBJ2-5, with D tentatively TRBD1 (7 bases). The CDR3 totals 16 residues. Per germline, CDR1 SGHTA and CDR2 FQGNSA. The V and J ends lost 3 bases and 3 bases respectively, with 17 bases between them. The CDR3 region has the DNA TGTGCCAGCAGCTTCGTGCGATCAGGGGGGAAAGAGACCCAGTACTTC. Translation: CASSFVRSGGKETQYF.

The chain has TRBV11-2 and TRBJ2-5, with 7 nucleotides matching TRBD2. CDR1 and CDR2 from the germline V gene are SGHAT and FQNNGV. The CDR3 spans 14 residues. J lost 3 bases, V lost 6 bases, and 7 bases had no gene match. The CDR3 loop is CASRQVGGKETQYF. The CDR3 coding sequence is TGTGCCAGCAGGCAAGTGGGGGGGAAAGAGACCCAGTACTTC. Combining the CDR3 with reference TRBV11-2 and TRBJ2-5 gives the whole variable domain EAGVAQSPRYKIIEKRQSVAFWCNPISGHATLYWYQQILGQGPKLLIQFQNNGVVDDSQLPKDRFSAERLKGVDSTLKIQPAKLEDSAVYLCASRQVGGKETQYFGPGTRLLVL.

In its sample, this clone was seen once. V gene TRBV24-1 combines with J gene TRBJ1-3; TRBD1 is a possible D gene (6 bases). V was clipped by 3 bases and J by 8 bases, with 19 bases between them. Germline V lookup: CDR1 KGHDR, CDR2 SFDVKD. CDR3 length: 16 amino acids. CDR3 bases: TGTGCCACCAGTGATCCCGGTCGGGGGGCCGTGGACACCATATATTTT. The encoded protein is CATSDPGRGAVDTIYF.

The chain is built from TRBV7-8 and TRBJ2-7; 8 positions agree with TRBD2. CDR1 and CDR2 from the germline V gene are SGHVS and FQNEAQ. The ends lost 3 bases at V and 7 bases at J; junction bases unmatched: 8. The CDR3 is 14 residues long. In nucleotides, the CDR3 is TGTGCCAGCAGCTTCACAGCGGGAGCAAGAGAGCAGTACTTC. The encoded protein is CASSFTAGAREQYF.

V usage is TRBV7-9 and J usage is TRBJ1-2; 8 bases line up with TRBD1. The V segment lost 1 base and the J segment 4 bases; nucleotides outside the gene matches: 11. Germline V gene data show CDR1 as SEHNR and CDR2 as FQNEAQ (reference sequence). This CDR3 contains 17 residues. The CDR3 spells CASSLEGWTGSAYGYTF. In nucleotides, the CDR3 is TGTGCCAGCAGCTTAGAGGGTTGGACAGGGTCAGCCTATGGCTACACCTTC.

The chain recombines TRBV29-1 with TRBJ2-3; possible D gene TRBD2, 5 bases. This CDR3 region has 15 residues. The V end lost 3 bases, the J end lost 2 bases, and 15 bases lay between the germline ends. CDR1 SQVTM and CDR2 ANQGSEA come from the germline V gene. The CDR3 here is CSVEALASATDTQYF. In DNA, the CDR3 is TGCAGCGTTGAGGCGCTAGCCTCCGCCACAGATACGCAGTATTTT.

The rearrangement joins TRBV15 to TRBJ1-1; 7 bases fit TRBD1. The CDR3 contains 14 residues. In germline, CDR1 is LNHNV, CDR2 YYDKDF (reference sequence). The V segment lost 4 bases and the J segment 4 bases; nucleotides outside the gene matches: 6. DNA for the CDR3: TGTGCCACCAGCAAGGAGGGGGCGATCACTGAAGCTTTCTTT. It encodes CATSKEGAITEAFF.

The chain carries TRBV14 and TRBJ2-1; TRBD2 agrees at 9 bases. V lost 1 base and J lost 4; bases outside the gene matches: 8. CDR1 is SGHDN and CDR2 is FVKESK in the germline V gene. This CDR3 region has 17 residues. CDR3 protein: CASSQGSGSPLYNEQFF. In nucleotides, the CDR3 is TGTGCCAGCAGCCAAGGTAGCGGGAGCCCATTATACAATGAGCAGTTCTTC.

This CDR3 reads CASSPKDRGEQYF. Here the CDR3 DNA reads TGTGCCAGCTCACCTAAGGACAGGGGTGAGCAGTACTTC. The V gene is TRBV18, the J gene TRBJ2-7; TRBD1 matches 9 bases. Per germline, CDR1 KGHSH and CDR2 LQKENI. This CDR3 spans 13 amino acids. V lost 3 bases and J lost 7; bases outside the gene matches: 4.

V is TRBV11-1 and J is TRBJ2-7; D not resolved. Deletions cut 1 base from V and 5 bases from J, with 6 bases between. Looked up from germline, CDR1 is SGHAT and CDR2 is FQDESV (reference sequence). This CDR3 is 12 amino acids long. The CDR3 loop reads CASSLVADEQYF. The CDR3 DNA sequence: TGTGCCAGCAGCTTAGTAGCTGACGAGCAGTACTTC.

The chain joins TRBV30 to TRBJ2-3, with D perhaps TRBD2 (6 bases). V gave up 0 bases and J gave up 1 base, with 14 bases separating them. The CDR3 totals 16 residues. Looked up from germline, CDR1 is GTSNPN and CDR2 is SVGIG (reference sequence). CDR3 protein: CAWSVRRTGGTDTQYF. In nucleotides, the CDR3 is TGTGCCTGGAGTGTACGCCGTACGGGGGGCACAGATACGCAGTATTTT.

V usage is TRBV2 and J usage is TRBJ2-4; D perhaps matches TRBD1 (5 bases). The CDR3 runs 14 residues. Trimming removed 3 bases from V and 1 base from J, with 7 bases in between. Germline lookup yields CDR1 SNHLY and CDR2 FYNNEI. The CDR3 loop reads CASSERQAKNIQYF. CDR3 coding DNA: TGTGCCAGCAGTGAGCGACAGGCCAAAAACATTCAGTACTTC.

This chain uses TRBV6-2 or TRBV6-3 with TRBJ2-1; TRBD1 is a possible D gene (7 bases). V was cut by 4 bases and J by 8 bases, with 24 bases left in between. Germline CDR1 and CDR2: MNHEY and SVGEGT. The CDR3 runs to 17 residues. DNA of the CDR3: TGTGCCAGCAGTTGGAAGGGGCAGGGGGGTCGGGGCGATGAGCAGTTCTTC. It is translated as CASSWKGQGGRGDEQFF.

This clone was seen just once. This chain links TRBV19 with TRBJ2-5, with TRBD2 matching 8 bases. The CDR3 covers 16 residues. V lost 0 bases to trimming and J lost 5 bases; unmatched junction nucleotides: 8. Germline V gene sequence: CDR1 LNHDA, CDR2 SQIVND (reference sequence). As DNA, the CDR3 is TGTGCCAGTAGTATAGAAGGCGGGGGGCGAGTTGAGACCCAGTACTTC. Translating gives CASSIEGGGRVETQYF.

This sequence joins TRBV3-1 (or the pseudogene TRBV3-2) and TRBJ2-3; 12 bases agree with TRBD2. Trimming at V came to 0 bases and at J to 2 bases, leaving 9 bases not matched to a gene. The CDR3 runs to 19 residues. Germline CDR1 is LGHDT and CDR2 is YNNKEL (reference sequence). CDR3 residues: CASSQDPLAGGTYTDTQYF. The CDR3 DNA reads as TGTGCCAGCAGCCAAGACCCCCTAGCGGGGGGGACGTACACAGATACGCAGTATTTT.

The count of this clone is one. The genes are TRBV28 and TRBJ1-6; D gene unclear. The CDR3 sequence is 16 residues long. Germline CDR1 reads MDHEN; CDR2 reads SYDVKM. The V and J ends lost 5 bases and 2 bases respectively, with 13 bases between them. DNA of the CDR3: TGTGCCAGCAGTCCACCGAGACAAACCTATAATTCACCCCTCCACTTT. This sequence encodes CASSPPRQTYNSPLHF. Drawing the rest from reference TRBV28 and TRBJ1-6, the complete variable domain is DVKVTQSSRYLVKRTGEKVFLECVQDMDHENMFWYRQDPGLGLRLIYFSYDVKMKEKGDIPEGYSVSREKKERFSLILESASTNQTSMYLCASSPPRQTYNSPLHFGNGTRLTVT.

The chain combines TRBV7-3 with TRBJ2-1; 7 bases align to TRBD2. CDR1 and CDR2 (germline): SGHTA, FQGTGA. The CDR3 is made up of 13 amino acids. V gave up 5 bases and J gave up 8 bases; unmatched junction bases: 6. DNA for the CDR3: TGTGCCAGCAGCCCCAGACGGGGGGATGAGCAGTTCTTC. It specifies CASSPRRGDEQFF.